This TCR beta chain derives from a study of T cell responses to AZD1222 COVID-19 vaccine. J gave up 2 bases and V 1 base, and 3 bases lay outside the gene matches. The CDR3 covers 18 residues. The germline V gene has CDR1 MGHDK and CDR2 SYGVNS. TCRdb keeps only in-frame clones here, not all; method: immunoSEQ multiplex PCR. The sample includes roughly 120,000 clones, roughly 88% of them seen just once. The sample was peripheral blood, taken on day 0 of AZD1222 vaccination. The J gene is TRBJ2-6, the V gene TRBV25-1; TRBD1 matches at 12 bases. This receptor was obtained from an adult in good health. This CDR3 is CASSELGTGGAGANVLTF. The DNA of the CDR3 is TGTGCCAGCAGTGAATTGGGGACAGGGGGCGCTGGGGCCAACGTCCTGACTTTC.